A single TCR beta chain is shown here with its context. Its antigen is not known. Once obtained from cultured CD4+ T cells, the DNA was sequenced using the Oncomine TCR Beta short-read assay. From the PCR reads, TCRdb called clonotypes with MiXCR, one entry per CDR3 protein. Here the sample spans some 15,000 distinct CDR3 sequences, around 73% being singletons. The germline CDR1 and CDR2 sequences are LGHNA and YSLEER. Trimming pared 4 bases from V and 2 bases from J, leaving 14 bases between. The length of the CDR3 is 15 residues. The sample belongs to a study of vaccination and CD4 T cells after COVID-19. About the research overall: In the control cultures, a CEFX pool, an HIV-1 Nef pool, or no peptide was supplied. Broader study findings: Within the convalescent patients, spike mono-reactivity was found in 304 of 307 vaccine-specific clones.

This sample's treatment: roughly ten-day PBMC culture with coronavirus spike peptide pools or control peptides (ViraFEST assay). The chain links TRBV4-3 to TRBJ1-1; possible D gene TRBD1, 6 bases. The sample taken for sequencing was CD4+ T cells from blood, cultured in vitro. The TCR comes from a human donor who had recovered from COVID-19. CDR3 coding DNA: TGCGCCAGCAGCCGGAAACAGGGAACTAACACTGAAGCTTTCTTT. This codes for CASSRKQGTNTEAFF.